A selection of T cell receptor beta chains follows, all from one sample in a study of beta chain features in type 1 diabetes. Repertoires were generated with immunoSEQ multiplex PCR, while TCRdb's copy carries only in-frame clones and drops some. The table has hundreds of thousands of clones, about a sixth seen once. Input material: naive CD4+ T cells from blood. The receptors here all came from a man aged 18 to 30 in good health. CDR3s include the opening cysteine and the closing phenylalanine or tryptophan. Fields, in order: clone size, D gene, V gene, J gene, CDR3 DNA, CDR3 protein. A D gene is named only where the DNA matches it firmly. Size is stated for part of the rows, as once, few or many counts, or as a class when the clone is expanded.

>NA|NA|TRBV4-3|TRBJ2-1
TGCGCCAGCAGCCAAGAGCGCGCGGTTGAGCAGTTCTTC
CASSQERAVEQFF
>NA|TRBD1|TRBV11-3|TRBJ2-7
TGTGCCAGCAGCTTAGTAGTCGGACAGGGGCAGTTCTACGAGCAGTACTTC
CASSLVVGQGQFYEQYF
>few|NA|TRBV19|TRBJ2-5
TGTGCCAGTAGTCCACAGGCCCCGGGGGCCCAGTACTTC
CASSPQAPGAQYF
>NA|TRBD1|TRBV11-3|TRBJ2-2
TGTGCCAGCAGTCGACAGGGGTCCGGGGAGCTGTTTTTT
CASSRQGSGELFF
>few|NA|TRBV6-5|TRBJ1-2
TGTGCCAGCAGCCGGGACTGGAGGCCTAACTATGGCTACACCTTC
CASSRDWRPNYGYTF
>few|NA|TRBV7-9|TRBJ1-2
TGTGCCAGCAGCTTAGCACGACAGGAGAGCTACACCTTC
CASSLARQESYTF
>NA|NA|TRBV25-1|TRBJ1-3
TGTGCCAGCAGTGAATGGCGGAGGAACACCATATATTTT
CASSEWRRNTIYF
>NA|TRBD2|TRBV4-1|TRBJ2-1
TGCGCCAGCAGCCAAACACGCTCCCGTGGACTAGCGATCAATGAGCAGTTCTTC
CASSQTRSRGLAINEQFF
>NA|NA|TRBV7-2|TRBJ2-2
TGTGCCAGCAGCTTAGCGAGGGTATACACCGGGGAGCTGTTTTTT
CASSLARVYTGELFF
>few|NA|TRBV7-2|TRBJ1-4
TGTGCCAGCAGCTCGGGTAGACTGTTTTTT
CASSSGRLFF
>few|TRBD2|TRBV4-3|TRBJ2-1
TGCGCCAGCAGCCCAAGTGGACTAGCGGGAGGACACAATGAGCAGTTCTTC
CASSPSGLAGGHNEQFF
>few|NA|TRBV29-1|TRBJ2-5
TGCAGCGTTGAGGCCGGGGGCGCCCAGACCCAGTACTTC
CSVEAGGAQTQYF
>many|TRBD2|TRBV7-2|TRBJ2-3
TGTGCCAGCAGCTTAGCGCTTGGCACTAGCGGAAGCACAGATACGCAGTATTTT
CASSLALGTSGSTDTQYF
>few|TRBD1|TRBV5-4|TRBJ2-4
TGTGCCAGCAGCGGCGGACAGGTGGGCAAAAACATTCAGTACTTC
CASSGGQVGKNIQYF
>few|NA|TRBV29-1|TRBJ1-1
TGCAGCGTTGAAGGTCGGGGAAACACTGAAGCTTTCTTT
CSVEGRGNTEAFF
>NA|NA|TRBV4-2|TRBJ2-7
TGTGCCAGCAGCCAAGAGGCAGGTTCTTTGCACGAGCAGTACTTC
CASSQEAGSLHEQYF
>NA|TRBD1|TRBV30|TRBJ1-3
TGTGCCTGGAGTGGGACAGGAGGAAACACCATATATTTT
CAWSGTGGNTIYF
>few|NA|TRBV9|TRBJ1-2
TGTGCCAGCAGCGTAGCAGGGGATGGGTGGGGCTACACCTTC
CASSVAGDGWGYTF
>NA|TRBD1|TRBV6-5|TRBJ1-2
TGTGCCAGCAGTTACTCGGGACAGGGGAGAAATGGCTACACCTTC
CASSYSGQGRNGYTF
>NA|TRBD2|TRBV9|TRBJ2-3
TGTGCCAGCAGCCAGGGAAGGACTAGCGGGGGCTCAGATACGCAGTATTTT
CASSQGRTSGGSDTQYF
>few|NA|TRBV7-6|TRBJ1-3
TGTGCCAGCAGCTTAAGACAGCTCTCTGGAAACACCATATATTTT
CASSLRQLSGNTIYF
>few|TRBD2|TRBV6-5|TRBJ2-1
TGTGCCAGCAGTTCCCCCGGGACTAGCAGAAATGAGCAGTTCTTC
CASSSPGTSRNEQFF